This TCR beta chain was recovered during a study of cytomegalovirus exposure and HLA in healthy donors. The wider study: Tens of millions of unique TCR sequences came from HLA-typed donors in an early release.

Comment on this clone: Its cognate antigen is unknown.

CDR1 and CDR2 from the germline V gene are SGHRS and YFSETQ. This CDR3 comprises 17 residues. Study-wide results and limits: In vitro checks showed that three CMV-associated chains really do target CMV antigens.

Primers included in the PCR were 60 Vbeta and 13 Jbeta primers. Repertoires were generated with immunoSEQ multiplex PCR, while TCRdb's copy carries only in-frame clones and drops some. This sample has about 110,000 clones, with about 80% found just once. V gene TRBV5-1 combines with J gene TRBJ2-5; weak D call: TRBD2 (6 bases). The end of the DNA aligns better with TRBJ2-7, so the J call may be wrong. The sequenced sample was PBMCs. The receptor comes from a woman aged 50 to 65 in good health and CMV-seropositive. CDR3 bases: TGCGCCAGCAGCAGGGACTTAGCTGGGGTCGTCTTCAACGAGCAGTACTTC. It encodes CASSRDLAGVVFNEQYF.